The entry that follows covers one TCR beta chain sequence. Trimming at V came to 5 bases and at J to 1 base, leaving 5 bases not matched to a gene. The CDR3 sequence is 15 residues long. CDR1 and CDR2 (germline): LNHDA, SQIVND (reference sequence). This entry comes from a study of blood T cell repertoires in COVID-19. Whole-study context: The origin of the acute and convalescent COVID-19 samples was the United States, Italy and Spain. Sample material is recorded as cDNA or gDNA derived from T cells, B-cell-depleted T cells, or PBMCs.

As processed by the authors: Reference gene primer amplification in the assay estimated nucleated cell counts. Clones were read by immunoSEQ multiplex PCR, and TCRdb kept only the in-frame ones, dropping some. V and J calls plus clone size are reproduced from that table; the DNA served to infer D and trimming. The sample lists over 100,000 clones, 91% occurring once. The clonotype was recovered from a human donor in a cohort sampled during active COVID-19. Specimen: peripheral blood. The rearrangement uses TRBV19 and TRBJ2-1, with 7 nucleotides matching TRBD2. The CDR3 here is CASSLAGVSYNEQFF. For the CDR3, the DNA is TGTGCCAGTAGTTTGGCGGGAGTTTCCTACAATGAGCAGTTCTTC.